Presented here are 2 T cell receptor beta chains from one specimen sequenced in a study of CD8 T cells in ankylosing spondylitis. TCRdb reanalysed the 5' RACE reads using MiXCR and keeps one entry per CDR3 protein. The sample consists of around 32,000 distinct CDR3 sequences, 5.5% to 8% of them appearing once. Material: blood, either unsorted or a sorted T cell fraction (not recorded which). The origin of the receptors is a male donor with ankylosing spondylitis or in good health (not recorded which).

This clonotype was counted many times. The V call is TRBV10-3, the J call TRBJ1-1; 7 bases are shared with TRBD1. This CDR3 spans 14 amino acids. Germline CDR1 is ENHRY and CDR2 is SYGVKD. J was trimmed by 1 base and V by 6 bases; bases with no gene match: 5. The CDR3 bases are TGTGCCATCAGCCTGGCAGGGGGGAACACTGAAGCTTTCTTT. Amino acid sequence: CAISLAGGNTEAFF.

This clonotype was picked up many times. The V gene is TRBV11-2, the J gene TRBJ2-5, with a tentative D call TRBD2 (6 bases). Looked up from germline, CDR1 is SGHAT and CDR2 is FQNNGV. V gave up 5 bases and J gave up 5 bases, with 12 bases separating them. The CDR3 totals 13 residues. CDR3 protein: CASSPGLGETQYF. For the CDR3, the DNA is TGTGCCAGCAGCCCGGGACTCGGCGAGACCCAGTACTTC.